This T cell receptor beta chain derives from a study of blood T cell repertoires in COVID-19. Germline V lookup: CDR1 MDHEN, CDR2 SYDVKM. There are 13 residues in the CDR3. Trimming stripped 6 bases from V and 3 bases from J, with 11 bases between. Some clones are missing from TCRdb's copy, which holds only in-frame ones; the method was immunoSEQ multiplex PCR. The top ten hold 5.2% of the sample, which has approximately 300,000 clones, approximately 88% seen once. The TCR was taken from a man between 60 and 75 years old who had recovered from COVID-19. Sequencing was performed on PBMCs or T cells enriched from blood (not recorded which). This chain joins TRBV28 and TRBJ1-1; a possible D gene is TRBD1 (5 bases). CDR3 region: CASRPPGDTEAFF. The DNA for the CDR3 is TGTGCCAGCAGGCCCCCGGGGGACACTGAAGCTTTCTTT.